This is a list of T cell receptor beta chains from one sample in a study of OX40 agonist ivuxolimab in advanced cancers. The data were produced by immunoSEQ multiplex PCR, yet TCRdb's version contains in-frame clones alone and is incomplete. The repertoire has about 61,000 clones, 90% to 95% of them found once; the top ten carry 15% to 20%. Sequencing used CD4+ or CD8+ T cells sorted from blood, obtained in a trial of the OX40 agonist ivuxolimab. Source of these receptors: an adult with an advanced solid tumor such as melanoma, head and neck, liver or kidney cancer. Each CDR3 is given with its conserved first and last residue. A D gene is named only where the DNA matches it firmly. Expanded clones are given a class, and other clones once, few, many or no size at all.

TRBJ1-3,.,TRBV5-1,.,TGCGCCAGCTACGGACGGCTCTCTGGAAACACCATATATTTT,CASYGRLSGNTIYF
TRBJ2-2,.,TRBV29-1,.,TGCAGCGCTGAAGCAGGGGCCGGGGAGCTGTTTTTT,CSAEAGAGELFF
TRBJ2-1,.,TRBV10-1,TRBD1,TGCGCCAGCAGTGGAGGGAAAGCGACAGGGGGCAATGAGCAGTTCTTC,CASSGGKATGGNEQFF
TRBJ1-2,.,TRBV5-8,.,TGTGCCAGCAGCCGCGACAGTAACTATGGCTACACCTTC,CASSRDSNYGYTF
TRBJ2-1,.,TRBV19,TRBD1,TGTGCCAGTAGTATATGGACAGGGGAAAATGAGCAGTTCTTC,CASSIWTGENEQFF
TRBJ1-2,.,TRBV2,.,TGTGCCAGCAGGCTCAGGGTTGCTAACTATGGCTACACCTTC,CASRLRVANYGYTF
TRBJ2-5,.,TRBV11-2,.,TGTGCCAGCAGCTTTCAGCGATGGGAGACCCAGTACTTC,CASSFQRWETQYF
TRBJ1-5,.,TRBV5-5,.,TGTGCCAGCAGCCCTGTTGGGGGCCTGGAGCCCCAGCATTTT,CASSPVGGLEPQHF
TRBJ1-3,.,TRBV4-2,.,TGTGCCAGCAGCCAAGATGGAGCGGGGTCTGGAAACACCATATATTTT,CASSQDGAGSGNTIYF
TRBJ2-5,.,TRBV29-1,TRBD1,TGCAGCGTTGACACAGGGGTGGTTGAGACCCAGTACTTC,CSVDTGVVETQYF
TRBJ2-2,.,TRBV19,TRBD1,TGTGCCAGTAGTCAATGGGCCGGACAGGGGGCGACCGGGGAGCTGTTTTTT,CASSQWAGQGATGELFF
TRBJ1-5,.,TRBV7-8,.,TGTGCCAGCAGCTTAGCAGGGTACAATCAGCCCCAGCATTTT,CASSLAGYNQPQHF
TRBJ2-1,.,TRBV7-9,.,TGTGCCAGCAGCCCGTGGCAGGGGAACAACAATGAGCAGTTCTTC,CASSPWQGNNNEQFF
TRBJ2-5,.,TRBV9,.,TGTGCCAGCAGCGTAGAGAGAGGATCCGGTTACTTTTCAGAGACCCAGTACTTC,CASSVERGSGYFSETQYF
TRBJ1-1,.,TRBV5-3,TRBD1,TGTGCCAGCAGCTTTGATCAGGGGGGGAACACTGAAGCTTTCTTT,CASSFDQGGNTEAFF
TRBJ1-1,few,TRBV27,.,TGTGCCAGCAGTTTATCGAACTGGTCTGAAGCTTTCTTT,CASSLSNWSEAFF
TRBJ2-6,few,TRBV27,.,TGTGCCAGCAGCGACGGAGCCAACGTCCTGACTTTC,CASSDGANVLTF
TRBJ2-2,.,TRBV7-9,.,TGTGCCAGCAGCCTACTAGCTACTCGAATCCCCGGGGAGCTGTTTTTT,CASSLLATRIPGELFF
TRBJ1-6,.,TRBV5-5,.,TGTGCCAGCAGCTTGGGAGGGTTCGGCAATTCACCCCTCCACTTT,CASSLGGFGNSPLHF
TRBJ1-5,.,TRBV6-6,.,TGTGCCAGCAGTTACTCTCTTTATCAGCCCCAGCATTTT,CASSYSLYQPQHF
TRBJ2-5,.,TRBV5-4,.,TGTGCCAGCGGGCGGGGCTTCCAAGAGACCCAGTACTTC,CASGRGFQETQYF
TRBJ1-2,.,TRBV6-1,.,TGTGCCAGCAGTTCGGGACACCCCTATGGCTACACCTTC,CASSSGHPYGYTF
TRBJ2-1,.,TRBV7-8,.,TGTGCCAGCAGCTTAGCGATTTCGTTCAGGTATGAGCAGTTCTTC,CASSLAISFRYEQFF
TRBJ1-2,.,TRBV11-2,.,TGTGCCAGCAGCTTAAGAGGGGTCTATGGCTACACCTTC,CASSLRGVYGYTF
TRBJ1-2,.,TRBV19,.,TGTGCCAGTAGGGATATACACCTCATACAGGAAAAATTTGCCTATGGCTACACCTTC,CASRDIHLIQEKFAYGYTF
TRBJ1-2,.,TRBV4-1,.,TGCGCCAGCAGCCAAGGGTTTAATGGCTACACCTTC,CASSQGFNGYTF
TRBJ2-7,.,TRBV7-9,.,TGTGCCAGCAGCGTGGGCACTCCCTACGAGCAGTACTTC,CASSVGTPYEQYF
TRBJ2-5,.,TRBV13,.,TGTGCCAGCAGCCTGGAGATCCAAGAGACCCAGTACTTC,CASSLEIQETQYF
TRBJ2-1,.,TRBV5-1,TRBD1,TGCGCCAGCAGCTCCCCGGACAGGGGCTACAATGAGCAGTTCTTC,CASSSPDRGYNEQFF
TRBJ2-2,.,TRBV2,.,TGTGCCAGCAGTGACCCCCGGGGGAAGTTCGGGGAGCTGTTTTTT,CASSDPRGKFGELFF
TRBJ2-7,.,TRBV7-9,.,TGTGCCAGCAGCTTACAGGATTGGTACGAGCAGTACTTC,CASSLQDWYEQYF
TRBJ2-1,once,TRBV6-1,.,TGTGCCAGCAGTGCCCTGTGGGGCAGGGAGGTCAATGAGCAGTTCTTC,CASSALWGREVNEQFF
TRBJ1-1,once,TRBV4-1,.,TGCGCCAGCAGCCAAGAGGGAGTCGGAAAAGCTTTCTTT,CASSQEGVGKAFF
TRBJ1-2,.,TRBV4-1,.,TGCGCCAGCAGACAGGACGTATACTATGGCTACACCTTC,CASRQDVYYGYTF
TRBJ2-2,.,TRBV4-2,.,TGTGCCAGCAGCCAAGGAGATTCCGGGGAGCTGTTTTTT,CASSQGDSGELFF
TRBJ2-1,.,TRBV18,TRBD2,TGTGCCAGCTCACCAGGCGGGGGGTACAATGAGCAGTTCTTC,CASSPGGGYNEQFF
TRBJ2-5,.,TRBV27,.,TGTGCCAGCAGTCAGATATTGGCGCCGATGGGTAGGGGTCAAGACGTCCTGTGGGGGACCCAGTACTTC,CASSQILAPMGRGQDVLWGTQYF
TRBJ1-5,.,TRBV23-1,.,TGCGCCAGCAAGACCTCAAGTGGCAATCAGCCCCAGCATTTT,CASKTSSGNQPQHF
TRBJ1-5,.,TRBV27,.,TGTGCCAGCAGCCTAGGGACGGATAGCAATCAGCCCCAGCATTTT,CASSLGTDSNQPQHF
TRBJ1-2,once,TRBV27,TRBD1,TGTGCCAGCAGTCCACAGGGGGGGGCGGGCTATGGCTACACCTTC,CASSPQGGAGYGYTF
TRBJ1-4,.,TRBV29-1,TRBD1,TGCAGCGCCCTGACAGGGGAAGGAGAAAAACTGTTTTTT,CSALTGEGEKLFF
TRBJ1-3,.,TRBV6-5,.,TGTGCCAGCAGCTTCGACGGAACCTCTGGAAACACCATATATTTT,CASSFDGTSGNTIYF
TRBJ2-7,.,TRBV10-1,TRBD1,TGCGCCAGCAGTGACCTTGACTCCGGGACAGGCATCTACGAGCAGTACTTC,CASSDLDSGTGIYEQYF